What follows is one T cell receptor beta chain and its context. This specimen comes from a study of OX40 agonist ivuxolimab in advanced cancers. Study overall: Ivuxolimab, an antibody acting as an agonist of OX40 (CD134), was used to treat patients. Treatment received earlier with anti-PD-1, anti-PD-L1 or anti-CTLA-4 agents was allowed, and under 50% had some. Three patients had partial responses: one hepatocellular carcinoma, two cutaneous melanoma.

The trim removed 4 bases at V and 2 bases at J, leaving 13 bases unmatched. The CDR3 sequence is 17 residues long. Per germline, CDR1 MGHRA and CDR2 YSYEKL. Blood sampling was done at baseline, cycle 4 day 1, and cycle 7 day 1. TCRdb's copy holds only in-frame clones and misses some; the assay was immunoSEQ multiplex PCR. This sample has tens of thousands of clones; 88% occur once, and the top ten carry about 38%. The starting material was CD4+ or CD8+ T cells sorted from blood, obtained in a trial of the OX40 agonist ivuxolimab. The J gene is TRBJ2-7, the V gene TRBV4-1; 8 bases agree with TRBD1. This clonotype was sampled from an adult with an advanced solid tumor such as melanoma, head and neck, liver or kidney cancer. The CDR3 DNA follows: TGCGCCAGCAGCCGACTTCAGCCCGGGACAGGAGCCTACGAGCAGTACTTC. Its translation is CASSRLQPGTGAYEQYF.